Listed below are T cell receptor beta chains from one sample, sequenced in a study of T cell responses to AZD1222 COVID-19 vaccine. The repertoire was sequenced with immunoSEQ multiplex PCR; TCRdb's copy has only in-frame clones and lacks some. The sample has 140,000 or so clones, about 94% seen once; the top ten hold roughly 4%. Sequenced material: peripheral blood, taken 28 days after the second AZD1222 dose. The source is an adult who received the AZD1222 COVID-19 vaccine. Each CDR3 is given with its conserved first and last residue. The D gene is left open where the match is weak. Rows may omit the clone size; those that give it use once, few, many or a size class.

13,TRBJ1-2,TRBV9,TRBD1,-,CASSARTGLGYTF,TGTGCCAGCAGCGCGCGGACAGGGCTTGGCTACACCTTC
15,TRBJ1-2,TRBV5-4,TRBD1,-,CASRGRDRGPGGYTF,TGTGCCAGCAGGGGTCGGGACAGGGGTCCGGGTGGCTACACCTTC
15,TRBJ2-7,TRBV25-1,-,-,CASQGVGRAGYEQYF,TGTGCCAGCCAAGGGGTGGGTAGGGCCGGCTACGAGCAGTACTTC
14,TRBJ1-2,TRBV29-1,-,-,CSVAPVPTNYGYTF,TGCAGCGTTGCCCCGGTCCCTACTAACTATGGCTACACCTTC
15,TRBJ2-4,TRBV7-9,-,-,CASSLEGRGGGIQYF,TGTGCCAGCAGCTTAGAGGGCAGGGGAGGGGGCATTCAGTACTTC
13,TRBJ1-1,TRBV2,-,-,CASTGKVNTEAFF,TGTGCCAGCACCGGTAAGGTGAACACTGAAGCTTTCTTT
15,TRBJ1-1,TRBV2,-,once,CASRQQGSPNTEAFF,TGTGCCAGCAGACAACAGGGCTCTCCGAACACTGAAGCTTTCTTT
18,TRBJ2-2,TRBV19,TRBD2,-,CASDKGLAGGPGTGELFF,TGTGCCAGTGACAAGGGACTAGCGGGAGGGCCGGGCACCGGGGAGCTGTTTTTT
13,TRBJ2-7,TRBV18,TRBD2,-,CASSPRREEEQYF,TGTGCCAGCTCACCACGGCGGGAGGAGGAGCAGTACTTC
12,TRBJ1-1,TRBV18,-,once,CASSRPDGRAFF,TGTGCCAGCTCACGACCTGACGGGAGGGCTTTCTTT
15,TRBJ2-7,TRBV7-6,-,-,CASSSGLGQSYEQYF,TGTGCCAGCAGCTCCGGATTGGGTCAATCCTACGAGCAGTACTTC
17,TRBJ2-3,TRBV28,-,-,CASSLYLSGVDTDTQYF,TGTGCCAGCAGTTTATACCTGTCGGGGGTCGACACAGATACGCAGTATTTT
14,TRBJ2-1,TRBV11-3,TRBD1,few,CASGPGQGPNEQFF,TGTGCCAGCGGACCGGGACAGGGGCCAAATGAGCAGTTCTTC
15,TRBJ2-1,TRBV19,TRBD2,-,CASRTQRGPYNEQFF,TGTGCCAGTAGGACTCAGCGGGGTCCCTACAATGAGCAGTTCTTC
14,TRBJ1-4,TRBV2,TRBD1,-,CASSYDRGWEKLFF,TGTGCCAGCAGTTATGACAGGGGATGGGAAAAACTGTTTTTT
15,TRBJ2-2,TRBV9,TRBD1,-,CASSPGQGFTGELFF,TGTGCCAGCAGCCCAGGACAGGGATTCACGGGGGAGCTGTTTTTT
15,TRBJ1-6,TRBV5-6,-,-,CASSLESSYNSPLHF,TGTGCCAGCAGCTTGGAGAGCTCCTATAATTCACCCCTCCACTTT
18,TRBJ2-6,TRBV18,TRBD1,-,CASSPQTGGAAGANVLTF,TGTGCCAGCTCACCTCAGACAGGGGGCGCAGCGGGGGCCAACGTCCTGACTTTC
13,TRBJ2-2,TRBV19,-,-,CASSTQNTGELFF,TGTGCCAGTAGTACCCAGAACACCGGGGAGCTGTTTTTT
19,TRBJ2-1,TRBV21-1,-,-,CASSKEAGRRTGGLDEQFF,TGTGCCAGCAGCAAAGAGGCGGGGCGACGAACGGGGGGGCTGGATGAGCAGTTCTTC
14,TRBJ2-2,TRBV9,-,-,CASSPRPNTGELFF,TGTGCCAGCAGCCCCCGACCAAACACCGGGGAGCTGTTTTTT
15,TRBJ1-2,TRBV7-2,TRBD1,-,CASSFTGTEEYGYTF,TGTGCCAGCAGCTTTACCGGGACAGAGGAATATGGCTACACCTTC
14,TRBJ1-2,TRBV20-1,-,-,CSASRPTVSYGYTF,TGCAGTGCTAGTCGCCCGACCGTGAGCTATGGCTACACCTTC
12,TRBJ1-2,TRBV6-5,-,-,CASTFFGGGYTF,TGTGCCAGCACCTTTTTTGGAGGAGGCTACACCTTC
12,TRBJ1-4,TRBV12-3/TRBV12-4,-,-,CASSQGSEKLFF,TGTGCCAGCAGTCAAGGGAGTGAAAAACTGTTTTTT
14,TRBJ2-5,TRBV28,-,-,CASRPVRRGGPQYF,TGTGCCAGCAGACCGGTGAGGCGGGGTGGACCCCAGTACTTC
14,TRBJ1-2,TRBV7-9,-,-,CASSPTSGFYGYTF,TGTGCCAGCAGCCCCACTTCAGGTTTCTATGGCTACACCTTC
16,TRBJ1-6,TRBV4-2,-,-,CASSPSPGQANSPLHF,TGTGCCAGCAGCCCCAGCCCCGGGCAGGCTAACTCACCCCTCCACTTT
15,TRBJ1-3,TRBV7-7,-,-,CASSLAPAPGNTIYF,TGTGCTAGCAGCTTAGCGCCGGCCCCTGGAAACACCATATATTTT
13,TRBJ2-1,TRBV11-3,-,-,CASSLTAYNEQFF,TGTGCCAGCAGCCTGACAGCTTACAATGAGCAGTTCTTC
14,TRBJ2-7,TRBV7-3,-,-,CASSPGASSYEQYF,TGTGCCAGCAGCCCAGGGGCCTCTTCCTACGAGCAGTACTTC
15,TRBJ2-3,TRBV9,TRBD2,-,CASSPAGAQGATQYF,TGTGCCAGCAGCCCAGCGGGGGCCCAAGGGGCTACGCAGTATTTT
12,TRBJ2-7,TRBV12-3/TRBV12-4,-,-,CASSLLAYEQYF,TGTGCCAGCAGTTTACTGGCCTACGAGCAGTACTTC
15,TRBJ2-7,TRBV28,TRBD1,-,CASTASRDSNYEQYF,TGTGCCAGCACCGCTTCCCGGGACAGTAACTACGAGCAGTACTTC
13,TRBJ2-7,TRBV6-5,-,-,CASAGHKNYEQYF,TGTGCCAGCGCCGGGCACAAGAACTACGAGCAGTACTTC
18,TRBJ2-6,TRBV14,TRBD1,-,CASSQVDRGLTGANVLTF,TGTGCCAGCAGCCAAGTGGACAGGGGGCTTACTGGGGCCAACGTCCTGACTTTC
15,TRBJ1-4,TRBV5-1,TRBD1,-,CASSAAGTDNEKLFF,TGCGCCAGCAGCGCAGCCGGGACAGATAATGAAAAACTGTTTTTT
11,TRBJ2-7,TRBV27,-,few,CASSPLYEQYF,TGTGCCAGCAGTCCACTCTACGAGCAGTACTTC
14,TRBJ2-7,TRBV4-3,TRBD1,-,CASSHRTGTYEQYF,TGCGCCAGCAGCCACCGGACAGGGACCTACGAGCAGTACTTC
10,TRBJ2-7,TRBV20-1,-,-,CSAALEEQYF,TGCAGTGCCGCCTTGGAAGAGCAGTACTTC
13,TRBJ1-2,TRBV27,-,-,CASSFRVGDGYTF,TGTGCCAGCAGTTTTAGGGTTGGTGATGGCTACACCTTC
16,TRBJ1-1,TRBV7-2,-,-,CASSLAGDVLNTEAFF,TGTGCCAGCAGCCTAGCGGGGGACGTACTGAACACTGAAGCTTTCTTT
15,TRBJ1-5,TRBV10-3,TRBD1,-,CAISPGTGGRQPQHF,TGTGCCATCAGCCCCGGGACAGGGGGCCGTCAGCCCCAGCATTTT
16,TRBJ2-1,TRBV11-2,TRBD2,-,CASSLVVTSGSVEQFF,TGTGCCAGCAGCTTAGTGGTGACTAGCGGGAGCGTTGAGCAGTTCTTC
17,TRBJ2-5,TRBV5-1,TRBD2,-,CASSRGTSGALQETQYF,TGCGCCAGCAGCCGCGGGACTAGCGGGGCATTGCAAGAGACCCAGTACTTC
15,TRBJ2-7,TRBV2,TRBD2,once,CASSEAASGVYEQYF,TGTGCCAGCAGTGAAGCGGCTAGCGGGGTCTACGAGCAGTACTTC
16,TRBJ1-3,TRBV9,-,once,CASSERYGTSGNTIYF,TGTGCCAGCAGCGAGAGGTATGGGACATCTGGAAACACCATATATTTT
14,TRBJ1-2,TRBV14,-,-,CARPNCRGFLGYTF,TGTGCCAGACCAAATTGTCGGGGGTTCTTAGGCTACACCTTC
11,TRBJ1-3,TRBV7-9,-,-,CASSPPRGIYF,TGTGCCAGCAGCCCTCCCCGGGGGATATATTTT
19,TRBJ2-6,TRBV6-6,TRBD1,-,CASSLSTGRGGSGANVLTF,TGTGCCAGCAGTCTATCGACAGGGCGAGGTGGATCTGGGGCCAACGTCCTGACTTTC
15,TRBJ1-3,TRBV5-1,-,-,CASSFSGTDSSTIYF,TGCGCCAGCAGCTTCTCCGGGACGGATAGCAGCACCATATATTTT
13,TRBJ1-1,TRBV19,-,-,CASSAISNTEAFF,TGTGCCAGTAGTGCCATTAGCAACACTGAAGCTTTCTTT
13,TRBJ1-6,TRBV7-9,-,-,CASSFGEASPLHF,TGTGCCAGCAGCTTTGGGGAGGCTTCACCCCTCCACTTT
18,TRBJ2-3,TRBV21-1,-,-,CASLKRKGTSVSTDTQYF,TGTGCCAGCCTAAAACGCAAAGGGACTAGCGTTAGCACAGATACGCAGTATTTT
14,TRBJ1-6,TRBV14,TRBD1,-,CASSPRQGYAPLHF,TGTGCCAGCAGCCCCCGACAGGGTTATGCACCCCTCCACTTT